This T cell receptor beta chain is drawn from a study of shared clonotypes between healthy human individuals. The data were produced by immunoSEQ multiplex PCR, yet TCRdb's version contains in-frame clones alone and is incomplete. The sample lists millions of clones; more than 90% were seen once. This TCR derives from a young man in good health. Sequences were obtained from naive CD4+ T cells sorted from blood. Subset reported: CD45RA+ positively selected.

CDR3 sequence reads: CASSPGGQVSYEQYF. The CDR3 nucleotides are TGTGCCAGCAGTCCGGGAGGACAGGTCAGTTACGAGCAGTACTTC. V is TRBV28 and J is TRBJ2-7; D might be TRBD1 or TRBD2, each matching 7 bases. This CDR3 region has 15 residues. With 5 bases removed from V and 4 bases from J, the gap between germline ends came to 18 bases. Germline V lookup: CDR1 MDHEN, CDR2 SYDVKM.